This entry describes one TCR beta chain. The antigen is unknown. Measured with immunoSEQ multiplex PCR; TCRdb has only the in-frame clones, and not every one. This sample has tens of thousands of clones, with roughly two thirds found just once. The record originates from a study of PD-1 blockade in classical Hodgkin lymphoma. General observations from the study: Newly diagnosed patients were reported to exhibit reduced baseline TCR diversity relative to healthy donors.

Germline CDR1 and CDR2: SQVTM and ANQGSEA. V was cut by 6 bases and J by 9 bases, with 9 bases left in between. The CDR3 consists of 10 residues. In every patient, relapse followed autologous stem cell transplantation, while exposure to brentuximab vedotin differed. The sequence was collected from a human donor with classical Hodgkin lymphoma. Source: peripheral blood mononuclear cells (PBMCs), taken at baseline. The genes are TRBV29-1 and TRBJ2-1; D is unclear. CDR3 in DNA: TGCAGCGTGCGGCTAATTGAGCAGTTCTTC. Translating gives CSVRLIEQFF.